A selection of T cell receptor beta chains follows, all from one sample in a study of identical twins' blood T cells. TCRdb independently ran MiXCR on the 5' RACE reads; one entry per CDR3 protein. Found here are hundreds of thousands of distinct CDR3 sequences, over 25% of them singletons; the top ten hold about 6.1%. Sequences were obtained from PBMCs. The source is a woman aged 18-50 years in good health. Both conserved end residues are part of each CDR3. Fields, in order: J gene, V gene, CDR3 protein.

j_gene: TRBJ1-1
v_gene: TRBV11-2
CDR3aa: CASSLRRTQGSGEAFF

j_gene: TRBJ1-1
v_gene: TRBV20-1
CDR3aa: CSARNLVTEAFF

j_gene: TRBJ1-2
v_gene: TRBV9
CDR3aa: CASSPPRGPLNYGYTF

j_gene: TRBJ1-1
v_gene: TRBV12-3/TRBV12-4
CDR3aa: CASRTGRLNTEAFF

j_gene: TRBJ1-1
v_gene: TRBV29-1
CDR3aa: CSTLSGVNTEAFF

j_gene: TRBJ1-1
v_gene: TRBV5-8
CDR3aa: CASSLYQGIGAFF

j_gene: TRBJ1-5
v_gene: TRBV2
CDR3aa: CASNQQGSGPQHF

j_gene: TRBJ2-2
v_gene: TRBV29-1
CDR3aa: CSVDGQGSGELFF

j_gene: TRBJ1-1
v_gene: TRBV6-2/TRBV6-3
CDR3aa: CAGSYRRVGTEAFF

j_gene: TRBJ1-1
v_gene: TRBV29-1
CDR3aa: CSVNRAMNTEAFF

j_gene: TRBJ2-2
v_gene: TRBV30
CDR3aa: CAWSVGQETGELFF

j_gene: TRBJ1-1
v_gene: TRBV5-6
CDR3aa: CTSSFGGGAEAFF

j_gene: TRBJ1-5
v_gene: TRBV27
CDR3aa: CASSLWSSGSSNQPQHF

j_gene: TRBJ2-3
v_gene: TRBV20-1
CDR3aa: CSASGLATDTQYF

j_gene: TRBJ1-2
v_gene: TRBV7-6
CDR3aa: CASSSETDYGYTF

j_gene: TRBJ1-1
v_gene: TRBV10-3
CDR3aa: CAISESEGYENTEAFF

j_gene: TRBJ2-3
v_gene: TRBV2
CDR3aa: CASRDASGTLLGDTQYF

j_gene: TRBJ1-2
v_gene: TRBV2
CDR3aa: CASSEYPNYGYTF

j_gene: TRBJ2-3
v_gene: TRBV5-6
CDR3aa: CASARGVSTDTQYF

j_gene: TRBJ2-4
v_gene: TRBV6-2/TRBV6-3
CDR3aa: CASSYLASGIAKNIQYF

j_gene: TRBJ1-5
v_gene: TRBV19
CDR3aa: CASSNDRHNQPQHF

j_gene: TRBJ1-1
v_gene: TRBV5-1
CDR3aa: CASSLGGGRTEAFF

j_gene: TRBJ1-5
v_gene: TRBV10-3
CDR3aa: CAIRGTETRPQHF

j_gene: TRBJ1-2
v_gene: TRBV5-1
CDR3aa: CASSLEGSGYGYTF

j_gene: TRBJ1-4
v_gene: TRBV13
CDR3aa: CASSLGTDEKLFF

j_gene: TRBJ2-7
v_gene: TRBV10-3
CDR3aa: CAVAGTVYEQYF

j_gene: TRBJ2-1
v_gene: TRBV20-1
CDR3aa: CSARAGQWDSNEQFF

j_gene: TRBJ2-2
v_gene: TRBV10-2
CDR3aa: CASSEGGRYTGELFF

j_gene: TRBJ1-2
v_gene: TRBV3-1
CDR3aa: CASSQDPGTGGSWTF

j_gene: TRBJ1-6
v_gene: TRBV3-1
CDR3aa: CATGVLLNSPLHF

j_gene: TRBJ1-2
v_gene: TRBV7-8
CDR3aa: CASSLSLPTKGGYTF

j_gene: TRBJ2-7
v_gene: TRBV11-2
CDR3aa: CASSSGGGPYEQYF

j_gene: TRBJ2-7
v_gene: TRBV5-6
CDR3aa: CASSRLWEYEQYF

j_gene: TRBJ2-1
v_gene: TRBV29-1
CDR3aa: CSGRTSGSSFWVRGDEQFF

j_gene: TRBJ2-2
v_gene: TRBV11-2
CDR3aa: CASSRQRHTGELFF